The 18 T cell receptor beta chains listed next were all sequenced from one sample in a study of blood T cell repertoires in COVID-19. Sequencing was performed with immunoSEQ multiplex PCR; in TCRdb, only in-frame clones are kept and a portion is missing. The sample carries approximately 260,000 clones, over 80% recorded once. Material for sequencing was peripheral blood. These receptors all stem from a woman in her seventies with COVID-19, enrolled during active disease.

This clone was counted between two and nine times. This sequence joins TRBV6-2 or TRBV6-3 and TRBJ1-1; D is uncertain. This CDR3 spans 14 amino acids. Germline V CDR1 and CDR2: MNHEY, SVGEGT. V dropped 3 bases and J dropped 1 base, with 9 bases sitting between them. The CDR3 DNA follows: TGTGCCAGCAGTTATTTGAGCGAGAACACTGAAGCTTTCTTT. It codes for CASSYLSENTEAFF.

This CDR3 reads CASSYSASEGYEQYF. The CDR3 DNA follows: TGTGCCAGCAGTTATTCTGCTAGCGAGGGGTACGAGCAGTACTTC. The rearrangement joins TRBV6-5 to TRBJ2-7, with D tentatively TRBD2 (6 bases). V was trimmed by 3 bases and J by 4 bases, leaving 16 bases between them. Germline V CDR1 and CDR2: MNHEY, SVGAGI. The CDR3 loop spans 15 amino acids.

The V call is TRBV14, the J call TRBJ2-7; 7 positions match TRBD1. The CDR3 loop spans 15 amino acids. Trimming at V came to 3 bases and at J to 2 bases, leaving 7 bases not matched to a gene. Germline CDR1 reads SGHDN; CDR2 reads FVKESK. The CDR3, as DNA: TGTGCCAGCAGCCACCCTACCGGGACAGCCTACGAGCAGTACTTC. Translating gives CASSHPTGTAYEQYF.

The rearrangement links TRBV7-9 to TRBJ2-7; possible D gene TRBD1, 6 bases. V was pared by 5 bases and J by 5 bases, with 7 bases between. Germline CDR1 reads SEHNR; CDR2 reads FQNEAQ (reference sequence). This CDR3 is built from 11 residues. The CDR3 is CASSHRDEQYF. As DNA, the CDR3 is TGTGCCAGCAGCCACAGGGACGAGCAGTACTTC.

The V call is TRBV7-9, the J call TRBJ1-2; 7 nucleotides agree with TRBD1. Germline CDR1 reads SEHNR; CDR2 reads FQNEAQ (reference sequence). The J segment lost 7 bases and the V segment lost 0 bases, leaving 14 bases of the junction unmatched. The CDR3 extends over 17 amino acids. The CDR3 bases are TGTGCCAGCAGCTTAGCATTTCAGAGACAGGGAGTAGGTGGCTACACCTTC. This gives the protein CASSLAFQRQGVGGYTF. The variable domain in full, with the rest retrieved from reference TRBV7-9 and TRBJ1-2, is DTGVSQNPRHKITKRGQNVTFRCDPISEHNRLYWYRQTLGQGPEFLTYFQNEAQLEKSRLLSDRFSAERPKGSFSTLEIQRTEQGDSAMYLCASSLAFQRQGVGGYTFGSGTRLTVV.

The rearrangement joins TRBV5-1 to TRBJ1-6; D is unresolved. Germline V lookup: CDR1 SGHRS, CDR2 YFSETQ. Between the trimmed V and J ends, which lost 0 bases and 1 base, there was a span of 17 bases. This CDR3 is 19 amino acids long. The CDR3 DNA follows: TGCGCCAGCAGCTTGGGGACTTTCGAACGGGTGTCCTATAATTCACCCCTCCACTTT. Its protein is CASSLGTFERVSYNSPLHF. The full variable domain, in which reference TRBV5-1 and TRBJ1-6 provide the parts outside the CDR3, is KAGVTQTPRYLIKTRGQQVTLSCSPISGHRSVSWYQQTPGQGLQFLFEYFSETQRNKGNFPGRFSGRQFSNSRSEMNVSTLELGDSALYLCASSLGTFERVSYNSPLHFGNGTRLTVT.

The chain has TRBV24-1 and TRBJ2-1, with TRBD2 matching over 9 bases. The CDR3 runs to 16 residues. V dropped 5 bases and J dropped 8; count of bases not matched to a gene: 12. Germline V gives CDR1 KGHDR, CDR2 SFDVKD. In nucleotides, the CDR3 is TGTGCCACCAGTGGAGGACAGCCGGGACTAGCTGATGAGCAGTTCTTC. This sequence encodes CATSGGQPGLADEQFF.

The J gene is TRBJ1-2, the V gene TRBV30; no firm D call. CDR1 GTSNPN and CDR2 SVGIG come from the germline V gene (reference sequence). The CDR3 is made up of 12 amino acids. Between the trimmed V and J ends, which lost 5 bases and 8 bases, there was a span of 15 bases. CDR3 coding DNA: TGTGCCTGGGGGCTCCCGGGAAGGGGCTACACCTTC. It is translated as CAWGLPGRGYTF.

This chain links TRBV2 with TRBJ2-2; perhaps TRBD1 as D (6 bases). The CDR3 covers 15 residues. Germline CDR1 is SNHLY and CDR2 is FYNNEI. Trimming took 6 bases from V and 5 from J, leaving 16 bases between them. In nucleotides, the CDR3 is TGTGCCAGCAGAGTACAGGGAACGGGGACCGGGGAGCTGTTTTTT. Translating gives CASRVQGTGTGELFF.

V gene TRBV3-1 (or the pseudogene TRBV3-2) combines with J gene TRBJ1-1; D remains unclear. The ends were cut back, 2 bases at V and 4 bases at J, with 11 bases in the middle. The CDR3 has 14 residues. Germline V lookup: CDR1 LGHDT, CDR2 YNNKEL (reference sequence). The CDR3 protein is CASSQLGVITEAFF. The DNA for the CDR3 is TGTGCCAGCAGCCAATTAGGAGTTATCACTGAAGCTTTCTTT.

The chain links TRBV3-1 (or the pseudogene TRBV3-2) to TRBJ1-5; D might be TRBD1 (5 bases). Germline V gives CDR1 LGHDT, CDR2 YNNKEL (reference sequence). V lost 0 bases and J 4 bases, leaving 10 bases between the germline ends. The CDR3 runs 15 residues. This CDR3 is CASSQDHGGNQPQHF. CDR3 DNA: TGTGCCAGCAGCCAAGATCACGGGGGTAATCAGCCCCAGCATTTT.

The J gene is TRBJ1-2, the V gene TRBV5-5; D is possibly TRBD1 (5 bases). Germline V CDR1 and CDR2: SGHKS, YYEKEE (reference sequence). CDR3 length: 12 residues. The V gene lost 5 bases and the J gene lost 4 bases, with 9 bases spanning the gap. The CDR3 DNA follows: TGTGCCAGCAGGGGGGGAACCTATGGCTACACCTTC. Translating gives CASRGGTYGYTF.

The chain combines TRBV5-6 with TRBJ2-5; TRBD1 aligns across 11 bases. There are 18 residues in the CDR3. Germline CDR1 is SGHDT and CDR2 is YYEEEE. V lost 1 base, J lost 4 bases, and 12 bases stayed unmatched. The CDR3 protein is CASSLWASGQGVRETQYF. CDR3 DNA: TGTGCCAGCAGCTTGTGGGCCTCGGGACAGGGGGTTCGAGAGACCCAGTACTTC.

This rearrangement joins TRBV30 to TRBJ1-2, with D unclear. The V gene's germline CDR1 is GTSNPN and CDR2 SVGIG (reference sequence). There are 11 residues in the CDR3. The V gene lost 0 bases and the J gene lost 7 bases, with 6 bases spanning the gap. CDR3 amino acids: CAWSVSRGYTF. In DNA form, the CDR3 reads TGTGCCTGGAGTGTAAGCCGTGGCTACACCTTC.

The genes are TRBV27 and TRBJ2-2; the match to TRBD2 covers 12 bases. V lost 2 bases and J lost 0; bases outside the gene matches: 4. The length of the CDR3 is 18 residues. Germline lookup yields CDR1 MNHEY and CDR2 SMNVEV (reference sequence). The DNA for the CDR3 is TGTGCCAGCAGTTTACTAGCGGGAGGGGTGTCGAACACCGGGGAGCTGTTTTTT. Protein product: CASSLLAGGVSNTGELFF.

For the CDR3, the DNA is TGTGCCAGCAGCCAAGACTGGAGCCACAATGAGCAGTTCTTC. Its translation is CASSQDWSHNEQFF. The V and J genes are TRBV3-1 (or the pseudogene TRBV3-2) and TRBJ2-1; D remains ambiguous. The CDR3 runs 14 residues. Trimming removed 0 bases from V and 5 bases from J, with 8 bases in between. Germline V CDR1 and CDR2: LGHDT, YNNKEL (reference sequence).

The CDR3 region has the DNA TGTGCCAGCAGGCTAACCGGGACTATTCGTCTCACCATGGCCGGGGAGCTGTTTTTT. Amino acids: CASRLTGTIRLTMAGELFF. This rearrangement joins TRBV7-2 to TRBJ2-2, with 7 bases matching TRBD2. V was pared by 6 bases and J by 6 bases, with 22 bases of the junction left unmatched. The germline CDR1 and CDR2 sequences are SGHTA and FQGNSA. This CDR3 has 19 amino acids.

V gene TRBV18 combines with J gene TRBJ1-6, with D unclear. Germline lookup yields CDR1 KGHSH and CDR2 LQKENI. V gave up 3 bases and J gave up 14 bases, with 11 bases separating them. The CDR3 is 12 amino acids. CDR3 residues: CASSPKGDTLHF. The CDR3 DNA sequence: TGTGCCAGCTCACCGAAGGGAGATACCCTCCACTTT.